The 28 T cell receptor beta chains reported below all come from one sample, sequenced in a study of blood T cells in healthy people across ages. Using a J-beta primer mix together with a sample-barcoded 5' primer, a second PCR was run for roughly 7 to 11 cycles. Via MiXCR, TCRdb re-called the 5' RACE reads, giving one row per CDR3 protein. Here the sample spans some 930,000 distinct CDR3 sequences, 29% being singletons. In addition, the sample was reused for a study of T cells of mothers and their children.

Material: blood. Every receptor here comes from a woman between 35 and 50 years old in good health.

In this sample, this clonotype turned up many times. This sequence joins TRBV12-3 or TRBV12-4 and TRBJ1-1; D unclear. The CDR3 length is 12 residues. V was shortened by 6 bases and J by 7 bases, with 12 bases between the two germline ends. The CDR3 nucleotides are TGTGCCAGCAGCCAGAGGACGGGTGAAGCTTTCTTT. It specifies CASSQRTGEAFF.

This clonotype has just a few counts. One base away lies a much larger clone, so this may be a sequencing read error. The V and J genes are TRBV24-1 and TRBJ2-7; D unresolved. The CDR3 runs 11 residues. The germline V gene encodes CDR1 KGHDR and CDR2 SFDVKD. Between the trimmed V and J ends, which lost 2 bases and 7 bases, there was a span of 5 bases. The CDR3 is CATSDCREQYF. The CDR3 DNA reads TGTGCCACCAGTGATTGTCGGGAGCAGTACTTC.

This sequence joins TRBV5-5 and TRBJ2-3, with a tentative D call TRBD2 (5 bases). Trimming took 3 bases from V and 5 from J, leaving 16 bases between them. This CDR3 contains 15 residues. Per germline, CDR1 SGHKS and CDR2 YYEKEE (reference sequence). The CDR3 sequence is CASSSNTLAQDTQYF. CDR3 nucleotides: TGTGCCAGCAGCTCAAACACATTAGCGCAAGATACGCAGTATTTT. The whole variable domain, filled in from reference TRBV5-5 and TRBJ2-3, reads DAGVTQSPTHLIKTRGQQVTLRCSPISGHKSVSWYQQVLGQGPQFIFQYYEKEERGRGNFPDRFSARQFPNYSSELNVNALLLGDSALYLCASSSNTLAQDTQYFGPGTRLTVL.

The J gene is TRBJ2-3, the V gene TRBV12-3 or TRBV12-4; 8 nucleotides agree with TRBD1. CDR3 length: 15 amino acids. The trim removed 8 bases at V and 1 base at J, leaving 8 bases unmatched. The CDR3 is CASRARGLRTDTQYF. The CDR3 DNA is TGTGCCAGCCGGGCCAGGGGGCTCCGCACAGATACGCAGTATTTT.

The chain carries TRBV6-5 and TRBJ2-3; D remains ambiguous. V was pared by 6 bases and J by 1 base, with 17 bases between. The CDR3 is 16 amino acids. From germline, CDR1 is MNHEY and CDR2 SVGAGI. The CDR3 here is CASSYTVGPRTDTQYF. The CDR3, as DNA: TGTGCCAGCAGCTACACAGTGGGTCCCCGCACAGATACGCAGTATTTT.

V and J are TRBV9 and TRBJ1-4; D remains unclear. From germline, CDR1 is SGDLS and CDR2 YYNGEE. The CDR3 totals 15 residues. Between the trimmed V and J ends, which lost 0 bases and 8 bases, there was a span of 14 bases. The CDR3: CASSVAGETGEKLFF. CDR3 sequence (DNA): TGTGCCAGCAGCGTAGCTGGCGAAACGGGGGAAAAACTGTTTTTT.

The CDR3 DNA is TGCAGCGTTATAGACAGGGAAAGCTATGGCTACACCTTC. The encoded protein is CSVIDRESYGYTF. J is TRBJ1-2 and V is TRBV29-1, with 7 bases lining up with TRBD1. Germline loops: CDR1 SQVTM, CDR2 ANQGSEA. The CDR3 runs to 13 residues. After removal of 5 bases from V and 4 bases from J, the junction contained 7 bases not matched to a gene.

V and J are TRBV28 and TRBJ1-5, with a tentative D call TRBD1 (5 bases). V was trimmed by 3 bases and J by 4 bases, leaving 10 bases between them. The CDR3 runs to 14 residues. CDR1 is MDHEN and CDR2 is SYDVKM in the germline V gene. The CDR3 is CASSFWGSNQPQHF. Written as DNA, the CDR3 is TGTGCCAGCAGTTTTTGGGGGAGTAATCAGCCCCAGCATTTT.

This clonotype was seen only a few times. J is TRBJ2-5 and V is TRBV7-3; 8 bases line up with TRBD1. Germline CDR1 SGHTA, CDR2 FQGTGA. The CDR3 consists of 13 residues. The trim removed 5 bases at V and 5 bases at J, leaving 4 bases unmatched. This CDR3 reads CASSIDRGETQYF. The CDR3 DNA sequence: TGTGCCAGCAGCATAGACAGGGGTGAGACCCAGTACTTC.

This sequence joins TRBV6-2 or TRBV6-3 and TRBJ2-3, with TRBD2 matching over 12 bases. CDR3 length: 17 residues. The V gene's germline CDR1 is MNHEY and CDR2 SVGEGT. V was clipped by 5 bases and J by 4 bases; unmatched bases: 10. This CDR3 reads CASSPIRLAGAADTQYF. The CDR3 DNA reads TGTGCCAGCAGTCCCATCAGACTAGCGGGGGCTGCAGATACGCAGTATTTT.

In its sample, this clonotype was seen many times. The CDR3 region is CASSQAYGASYEQYF. The CDR3 region has the DNA TGTGCCAGCAGCCAAGCATATGGCGCGTCCTACGAGCAGTACTTC. The chain carries TRBV3-1 and TRBJ2-7, with D hard to call. There are 15 residues in the CDR3. Germline CDR1 is LGHDT and CDR2 is YNNKEL (reference sequence). Trimming took off 1 base at V and 1 base at J, with 11 bases between the two ends.

This clonotype was counted between two and nine times. V usage is TRBV4-2 and J usage is TRBJ2-3, with a tentative D call TRBD2 (5 bases). Trimming stripped 2 bases from V and 4 bases from J, with 13 bases between. The CDR3 is made up of 15 amino acids. Germline CDR1 and CDR2: LGHNA and YNFKEQ. The CDR3 spells CASSQSLAVADTQYF. The CDR3 region has the DNA TGTGCCAGCAGCCAATCGCTAGCTGTCGCAGATACGCAGTATTTT.

The chain is built from TRBV28 and TRBJ1-2, with TRBD1 matching 7 bases. Germline V gives CDR1 MDHEN, CDR2 SYDVKM. The ends lost 6 bases at V and 1 base at J; junction bases unmatched: 8. The CDR3 runs to 15 residues. In DNA form, the CDR3 reads TGTGCCAGCAGCCCCGAGACAGGGCTTAACTATGGCTACACCTTC. Its protein is CASSPETGLNYGYTF.

This clonotype was counted only a few times. The V call is TRBV7-2, the J call TRBJ2-5; TRBD2 matches at 11 bases. There are 15 residues in the CDR3. CDR1 and CDR2 (germline): SGHTA, FQGNSA. The trim removed 5 bases at V and 5 bases at J, leaving 7 bases unmatched. The CDR3 sequence is CASSGRLAGTETQYF. For the CDR3, the DNA is TGTGCCAGCAGCGGCCGACTAGCGGGAACGGAGACCCAGTACTTC.

This clonotype was counted many times. The chain uses TRBV7-2 and TRBJ2-7; 7 nucleotides match TRBD1. This CDR3 is built from 12 residues. CDR1 is SGHTA and CDR2 is FQGNSA in the germline V gene. Trimming removed 3 bases from V and 5 bases from J; junction bases left unmatched: 1. The CDR3 protein is CASSFTGDEQYF. The CDR3 nucleotides are TGTGCCAGCAGCTTCACAGGGGACGAGCAGTACTTC.

The chain links TRBV7-2 to TRBJ1-5; D not certain. This CDR3 spans 14 amino acids. Deletions cut 5 bases from V and 5 bases from J, with 13 bases between. The V gene's germline CDR1 is SGHTA and CDR2 FQGNSA. CDR3 sequence: CASSQSPLYQPQHF. For the CDR3, the DNA is TGTGCCAGCAGCCAGTCCCCTCTTTATCAGCCCCAGCATTTT.

This clonotype was detected many times. The V call is TRBV29-1, the J call TRBJ2-7, with 8 bases that match TRBD1. The J segment lost 2 bases and the V segment lost 4 bases, leaving 4 bases of the junction unmatched. The CDR3 length is 13 residues. From germline, CDR1 is SQVTM and CDR2 ANQGSEA. The CDR3 sequence: CSVAAGGTYEQYF. As DNA, the CDR3 is TGCAGCGTTGCGGCAGGGGGCACCTACGAGCAGTACTTC.

This clonotype was seen only a few times. The chain combines TRBV7-2 with TRBJ1-4; possible D gene TRBD1, 5 bases. Germline CDR1 reads SGHTA; CDR2 reads FQGNSA. The length of the CDR3 is 18 residues. V was shortened by 5 bases and J by 4 bases, with 23 bases between the two germline ends. CDR3 residues: CASSGLAGPMSNNEKLFF. CDR3 sequence (DNA): TGTGCCAGCAGCGGCTTGGCGGGACCGATGAGCAATAATGAAAAACTGTTTTTT.

The chain has TRBV4-3 and TRBJ1-4, with no clear D. The V gene's germline CDR1 is LGHNA and CDR2 YSLEER. Trimming took off 4 bases at V and 4 bases at J, with 22 bases between the two ends. This CDR3 contains 18 residues. The CDR3 region has the DNA TGCGCCAGCAGCCGGTCTATTACTCACGGCGGAGATAATGAAAAACTGTTTTTT. It yields the protein CASSRSITHGGDNEKLFF.

This clonotype was counted at least ten times. The rearrangement joins TRBV27 to TRBJ1-2; D might be TRBD1 (5 bases). The germline gives CDR1 MNHEY, CDR2 SMNVEV (reference sequence). Trimming shortened V by 2 bases and J by 6 bases, and 13 bases separated the two germline ends. There are 14 residues in the CDR3. The CDR3, as DNA: TGTGCCAGCAGTTTAGATTTTCGGGGGGATGGCTACACCTTC. It is translated as CASSLDFRGDGYTF.

The CDR3 loop reads CSARDAGQGASTEAFF. Here the CDR3 DNA reads TGCAGTGCTAGAGATGCCGGACAGGGGGCGAGCACTGAAGCTTTCTTT. V and J are TRBV20-1 and TRBJ1-1, with 11 bases fitting TRBD1. CDR1 is DFQATT, CDR2 SNEGSKA, per germline (reference sequence). The V and J ends lost 0 bases and 4 bases, in that order; junction bases with no gene match: 7. The CDR3 consists of 16 residues.

In its sample, this clonotype was seen many times. Here the CDR3 reads CASSPGLLAKNIQYF. In DNA form, the CDR3 reads TGTGCCAGCAGCCCCGGACTTTTAGCCAAAAACATTCAGTACTTC. The rearrangement joins TRBV7-3 to TRBJ2-4; a weak D match, TRBD2 (5 bases). Germline CDR1 reads SGHTA; CDR2 reads FQGTGA. Trimming cost V 5 bases and J 0 bases, with 11 bases left between them. The CDR3 spans 15 residues.

This clonotype was seen a handful of times. This chain uses TRBV6-6 with TRBJ2-5; D is uncertain. Trimming pared 5 bases from V and 1 base from J, leaving 8 bases between. This CDR3 contains 13 residues. The germline V gene has CDR1 MNHNY and CDR2 SVGAGI (reference sequence). Here the CDR3 reads CASSQAPQETQYF. Here the CDR3 DNA reads TGTGCCAGCAGTCAAGCCCCCCAAGAGACCCAGTACTTC.

This clonotype has a handful of counts. This may arise from a read error, as a much more abundant clone is one base away. The rearrangement joins TRBV5-1 to TRBJ1-4; unclear D gene. Germline loops: CDR1 SGHRS, CDR2 YFSETQ. V lost 3 bases and J 0 bases, leaving 12 bases between the germline ends. This CDR3 spans 16 amino acids. CDR3: CASSSGSASTNEKLFF. The CDR3, as DNA: TGCGCCAGCAGCTCGGGGTCCGCCTCAACTAATGAAAAACTGTTTTTT.

This clonotype has only one observation. The V gene is TRBV2, the J gene TRBJ2-7; TRBD1 might be the D (6 bases). Germline V CDR1 and CDR2: SNHLY, FYNNEI. With 2 bases removed from V and 2 bases from J, the gap between germline ends came to 13 bases. This CDR3 spans 15 amino acids. DNA for the CDR3: TGTGCCAGCAGTGAAAATCCAGGGGACCCCTACGAGCAGTACTTC. The encoded protein is CASSENPGDPYEQYF.

Remarks on this clonotype: At one boundary the junction diverges from the germline segment, which might be a read error. This rearrangement joins TRBV5-1 to TRBJ2-6; 7 positions agree with TRBD2. The CDR3 runs 18 residues. The germline V gene has CDR1 SGHRS and CDR2 YFSETQ. The CDR3 bases are TGCGCCAGCAGCCCTGGGAGGGTCGGAAACTCTGGGGCCAACGTCCGGACTTTC. Its protein product is CASSPGRVGNSGANVRTF. The full variable domain, completed using reference TRBV5-1 and TRBJ2-6, is KAGVTQTPRYLIKTRGQQVTLSCSPISGHRSVSWYQQTPGQGLQFLFEYFSETQRNKGNFPGRFSGRQFSNSRSEMNVSTLELGDSALYLCASSPGRVGNSGANVRTFGAGSRLTVL.

This clonotype has a count of ten or more. This chain connects TRBV29-1 to TRBJ2-4; TRBD2 matches 8 bases. Germline V CDR1 and CDR2: SQVTM, ANQGSEA. The V gene end was trimmed by 7 bases and the J gene end by 3 bases; junction bases not matched to a gene: 8. The CDR3 sequence is 14 residues long. CDR3 residues: CSGGNGGVKNIQYF. CDR3 DNA sequence: TGCAGCGGGGGTAACGGGGGGGTCAAAAACATTCAGTACTTC.

This clonotype was seen repeatedly, ten times or more. The J gene is TRBJ2-3, the V gene TRBV10-3, with 7 positions matching TRBD1. This CDR3 has 15 residues. V dropped 4 bases and J dropped 3; count of bases not matched to a gene: 7. Per the germline V gene, CDR1 is ENHRY and CDR2 is SYGVKD. CDR3 sequence reads: CAISGGGPVTDTQYF. The CDR3 DNA reads as TGTGCCATCAGTGGAGGGGGCCCGGTTACAGATACGCAGTATTTT.